This T cell receptor (beta chain) appears in the sequencing data of a study of T cell responses to AZD1222 COVID-19 vaccine (dated by TCRdb to the early 2020s). Some background on the complete study: TCR sequencing was performed for 230 to 250 trial participants, of whom about 200 were given two doses of AZD1222 and around 26 were given two doses of MenACWY control vaccine. Trial participants were enrolled by age into subgroups of 18-55, 56-69 and 70-plus years, and around 150, 28 and 57 TCR-sequenced participants, respectively, were included in these subgroups. The research as a whole found: No day 14 peak-response samples were available, so repertoires were characterized only after the peak T cell response. Participants were mostly white British, with more females than males. The authors suggested clonal diversity may have been underestimated. Reportedly, close to half of the unique spike-specific TCRs recognized epitopes lying outside the regions that are mutated in the B.1.351 and B.1.1.7 variants. The 56-69-year group was small, and its depth increase did not reach significance, likely because of low power. Conclusions about previously exposed vaccinees were limited because only five to seven AZD1222 recipients were SARS-CoV-2 seropositive at baseline. After two AZD1222 doses, spike-specific TCR breadth and depth were significantly higher than at day 0 and than in MenACWY recipients. CD4 TCRs associated with the vaccine covered the entire spike protein, and the dominant responses were in regions 160-218 and 743-854.

The CDR3 regions of human TCRbeta chains were analyzed by immunosequencing. The authors' pipeline ran thus. Repertoire TCRs were matched against a reference library of SARS-CoV-2-specific TCRs generated with the MIRA antigen-specificity platform. Breadth was defined as the fraction of unique TCRs that were SARS-CoV-2-associated, and depth was defined as the fraction of total T cells that were SARS-CoV-2-associated. Each spike-specific TCR was assigned to its reactive spike region and to a CD4 or CD8 class using the MIRA data. Log10-transformed breadth and depth values were compared by one-way ANOVA with Sidak's multiple comparisons tests. The table was pulled from immuneACCESS by TCRdb, which kept in-frame rearrangements only. Such tables lose some clones; where checked, under half of the loss comes from unresolved V genes, and the rest has no known cause. V and J calls and clone size are given by that table; D and trimming were obtained from the DNA. The sample table holds some 120,000 clones, of which around nine tenths were seen once. The ten largest make up roughly 1.5% of the sample.

The time point label on this specimen signifies: about 28 days (+/-7) after the second vaccine dose. AZD1222 recipients with second doses at about 4 weeks or about 12 weeks were pooled, because spike-specific TCR depth and breadth did not differ between schedules. Vaccinee samples came from UK trials COV001 and COV002, including a single-blind randomized controlled phase 2/3 trial of AZD1222 (ChAdOx1 nCoV-19) in healthy adults. For TCRbeta chain sequencing, PBMC samples were collected from trial participants at day 0 and at day 28 after the second dose. Relative to germline, V is 2 bases shorter and J is 8 bases shorter, with 15 bases between their ends. The germline V gene yields MNHEY for CDR1 and SVGEGT for CDR2. The CDR3 numbers 15 residues from cysteine through phenylalanine. Only CDR3 DNA is held: 45 bases, read in frame from base 1. Note on this clone: Its antigen remains undetermined. One base away there is no much larger clone; base qualities are not given.

The material sequenced was peripheral blood, taken 28 days after the second AZD1222 dose. Here the chain combines TRBV6-2 or TRBV6-3 and TRBJ1-4, with an unclear D gene assignment. The clonotype comes from an adult who received the AZD1222 COVID-19 vaccine. The DNA sequence is given as TGTGCCAGCAGTTACATGGACTCCGCCTTGGAAAAACTGTTTTTT. The translation is CASSYMDSALEKLFF.